The entry below describes one T cell receptor beta chain. Its antigen is undetermined. Ophthalmopathy patients all had a Clinical Activity Score of at least 3, a NOSPECS grade of at least 4 and disease under 3 months old. It was uncontrolled infection, other autoimmune disease, pregnancy or lactation that excluded patients. The sample is drawn from a study of T cells in Graves' hyperthyroidism and ophthalmopathy. General study findings and limits: Ophthalmopathy was predicted by the model a median of roughly 6.7 months ahead of onset.

Trimming pared 1 base from V and 4 bases from J, leaving 10 bases between. This CDR3 has 14 residues. In germline, CDR1 is SGHAT, CDR2 FQNNGV. It was RNA transcripts that yielded the amplified TCR beta CDR3 regions. The HTBI primer set served for first-round RT-PCR of the TCR CDR3. TCRdb reprocessed the multiplex PCR reads with MiXCR, giving one entry per CDR3 protein. In the table there are around 500,000 distinct CDR3 sequences, more than 15% of which are singletons. Material for sequencing was blood. This sequence joins TRBV11-2 and TRBJ1-2; D gene ambiguous. This receptor was identified in a woman aged 30 to 39 with Graves' ophthalmopathy. CDR3 sequence: CASSLGGSGYGYTF. The CDR3 DNA reads as TGTGCCAGCAGCTTAGGAGGGTCGGGCTATGGCTACACCTTC.